The source of this TCR beta chain is a study of human T cells and chemical hapten exposure. Study-level points and caveats: Significantly greater numbers of large CDR3 similarity clusters came from expanded TCRs than from controls.

About this clonotype itself: Its antigen remains unidentified.

This CDR3 region has 14 residues. V was pared by 5 bases and J by 8 bases, with 8 bases of the junction left unmatched. TCRdb redid the calling of the RACE reads with MiXCR, one entry per CDR3 protein. The sample comprises more than 90,000 distinct CDR3 sequences, about an eighth of which are singletons, and around 3% rests with the top ten. Described time point: patch test 2, 6 weeks after DPC sensitization. Treatment reported: therapeutic diphenylcyclopropenone sensitization with weekly scalp DPC. The sequence was obtained from a woman aged 40 to 55 with alopecia areata. Some clones in this sample may be carry-over from other donors' samples. The chain joins TRBV12-3 or TRBV12-4 to TRBJ1-2, with 10 nucleotides matching TRBD1. The sample here was whole blood, taken in connection with sensitization to the hapten diphenylcyclopropenone (DPC). As DNA, the CDR3 is TGTGCCAGCAGTACCGGGACAGGGGTGTTCGGCTACACCTTC. Translation gives CASSTGTGVFGYTF.